Listed below are T cell receptor beta chains from one sample, sequenced in a study of shared T cell receptors in the human thymus. Measured with immunoSEQ multiplex PCR; TCRdb has only the in-frame clones, and not every one. The top ten hold 0.01% of the sample, which has hundreds of thousands of clones, over 75% seen once. These data also featured in a second study, about human thymus T cells.

Sequencing used thymocytes. Receptor source: a boy under two years old with a congenital heart defect. Both conserved end residues are part of each CDR3. The order of the fields is CDR3 protein, V gene, CDR3 length, J gene, clone size. The size field is filled for only some rows; it gives once, few, many or a size class.

CASRSTEQGNQPQHF,TRBV25-1,15,TRBJ1-5,.
CASSSPGLASYEQYF,TRBV7-9,15,TRBJ2-7,once
CASSGPKREGRETQYF,TRBV10-1,16,TRBJ2-5,.
CASRPGGTGELFF,TRBV11-2,13,TRBJ2-2,.
CASSLDRVTHQPQHF,TRBV4-1,15,TRBJ1-5,.
CASSRLPSGREQETQYF,TRBV7-3,17,TRBJ2-5,.
CASSAHGDRGATDTQYF,TRBV2,17,TRBJ2-3,.
CAIRRGGPRQETQYF,TRBV10-3,15,TRBJ2-5,.
CASSQGLAGGRSYNEQFF,TRBV7-9,18,TRBJ2-1,.
CASSEGGGGSNQPQHF,TRBV10-2,16,TRBJ1-5,.
CASSPSGLAGGGNEQFF,TRBV4-1,17,TRBJ2-1,.
CASSSGQGGTQYF,TRBV7-3,13,TRBJ2-5,.
CASSQGGGGIYEQYF,TRBV14,15,TRBJ2-7,.
CASSSLAGGQETQYF,TRBV7-9,15,TRBJ2-5,.
CASSFCPTRALETQYF,TRBV7-2,16,TRBJ2-5,.
CASSPEASGSTYEQYF,TRBV18,16,TRBJ2-7,.
CASSIDREGNTIYF,TRBV6-1,14,TRBJ1-3,.
CASSLVRTGGWTEAFF,TRBV5-4,16,TRBJ1-1,.
CASSDNTWSPSASFSAEQFF,TRBV5-1,20,TRBJ2-1,.
CASSREVVPGANVLTF,TRBV5-6,16,TRBJ2-6,.
CASSDRDNSTDTQYF,TRBV6-1,15,TRBJ2-3,.
CASRGGAQTNYGYTF,TRBV27,15,TRBJ1-2,.
CASSITEGAEKLFF,TRBV19,14,TRBJ1-4,.
CASSLDSGFYGYTF,TRBV5-6,14,TRBJ1-2,.
CASSRSRTSGRPGGTQYF,TRBV4-1,18,TRBJ2-5,.
CASRRDRAYNEQFF,TRBV6-1,14,TRBJ2-1,.
CASSGPSGRSDTQYF,TRBV19,15,TRBJ2-3,.
CASGWARVPRTDTQYF,TRBV12-5,16,TRBJ2-3,.
CASSMRVGNQPQHF,TRBV19,14,TRBJ1-5,few
CATKRGTINTGELFF,TRBV21-1,15,TRBJ2-2,.
CASRSSEETQYF,TRBV6-7,12,TRBJ2-5,.
CASSPPDRGTSQIGEQYF,TRBV7-9,18,TRBJ2-7,once
CASSPTGTDTQYF,TRBV5-8,13,TRBJ2-3,.
CASRGTEGPTAGDLFF,TRBV7-9,16,TRBJ2-2,once
CASTNRGAEAFF,TRBV2,12,TRBJ1-1,.
CASSPGQGGGYTF,TRBV27,13,TRBJ1-2,.
CASSSTGSSGNTIYF,TRBV7-3,15,TRBJ1-3,.
CASHPGTSGAFNEQFF,TRBV27,16,TRBJ2-1,.
CAWSGVAGSYEQYF,TRBV30,14,TRBJ2-7,.
CASSQDWGLVLYEQYF,TRBV4-3,16,TRBJ2-7,.
CASSSPGQGSDSPLHF,TRBV11-3,16,TRBJ1-6,.
CASSPGRGPDTQYF,TRBV18,14,TRBJ2-3,.
CASTGALAESINNEQFF,TRBV2,17,TRBJ2-1,.
CASSYSRVQSGYEQYF,TRBV6-5,16,TRBJ2-7,.
CASSQDGIAERDTQYF,TRBV4-3,16,TRBJ2-3,.
CASSLEGPYRPYGYTF,TRBV7-6,16,TRBJ1-2,.
CASRSSGRSGEQYF,TRBV5-4,14,TRBJ2-7,once
CASRGVWGYTF,TRBV19,11,TRBJ1-2,.
CASAGASGRNYEQYF,TRBV21-1,15,TRBJ2-7,.
CASSQDRGAGLSSYEQYF,TRBV4-1,18,TRBJ2-7,.
CASSAQDNQPQHF,TRBV28,13,TRBJ1-5,.